This T cell receptor beta chain was obtained from a study of blood T cell repertoires in COVID-19. Study context: T cells, B-cell-depleted T cells, or PBMCs provided the cDNA or gDNA that served as material.

A Seattle source enrolled patients during active infection and followed them longitudinally. In the original processing: Estimation of nucleated cell counts was performed using reference gene primer amplification. Libraries were prepared by immunoSEQ multiplex PCR; TCRdb keeps only in-frame clonotypes and omits some of them. V, J and clone size are those of that table, while D and trimming were read from the DNA. The sample has about 160,000 clones; around 83% are singletons. This CDR3 has 13 residues. V gave up 2 bases and J gave up 0 bases, with 4 bases separating them. The V gene's germline CDR1 is MNHEY and CDR2 SVGAGI.

Sample: peripheral blood. The chain has TRBV6-5 and TRBJ1-1; D is undetermined. The sequence was obtained from a woman aged 45-59 years with COVID-19, enrolled during active disease. In nucleotides, the CDR3 is TGTGCCAGCAGTTACCTAATGAACACTGAAGCTTTCTTT. Translating gives CASSYLMNTEAFF.